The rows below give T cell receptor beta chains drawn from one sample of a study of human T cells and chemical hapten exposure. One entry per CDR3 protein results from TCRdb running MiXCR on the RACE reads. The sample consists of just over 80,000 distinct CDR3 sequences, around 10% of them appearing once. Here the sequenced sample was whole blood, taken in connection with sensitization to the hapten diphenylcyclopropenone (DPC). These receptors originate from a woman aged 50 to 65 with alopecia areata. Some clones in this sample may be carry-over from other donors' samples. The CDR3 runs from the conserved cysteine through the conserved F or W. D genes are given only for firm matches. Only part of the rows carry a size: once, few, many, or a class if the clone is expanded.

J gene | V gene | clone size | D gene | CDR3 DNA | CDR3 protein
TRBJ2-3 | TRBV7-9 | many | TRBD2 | TGTGCCAGCACCCTTTCGGGACTAGCGGGACCCGGCACAGATACGCAGTATTTT | CASTLSGLAGPGTDTQYF
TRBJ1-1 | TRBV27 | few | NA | TGTGCCAGCAGTCCGGCGACAAAGACTGAAGCTTTCTTT | CASSPATKTEAFF
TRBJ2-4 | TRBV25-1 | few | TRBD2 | TGTGCCGCGGGGGGGGCAGGCTCGAACATTCAGTACTTC | CAAGGAGSNIQYF
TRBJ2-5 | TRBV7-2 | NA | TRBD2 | TGTGCCAGCAGCTTAGGCCCAGCGGGGGGGCAACAGACCCAGTACTTC | CASSLGPAGGQQTQYF
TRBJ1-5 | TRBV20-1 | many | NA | TGCAGTGCTAGAGATCCCAGGGAAAATCAGCCCCAGCATTTT | CSARDPRENQPQHF
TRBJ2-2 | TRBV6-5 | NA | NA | TGTGCCAGCAGGGCGAGAAGCACCGGGGAGCTGTTTTTT | CASRARSTGELFF
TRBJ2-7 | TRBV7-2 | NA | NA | TGTGCCAGCAGCTTAGCCCCCGGATTCACCTACGAGCAGTACTTC | CASSLAPGFTYEQYF
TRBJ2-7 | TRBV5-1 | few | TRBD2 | TGCGCCAGCAGACCTACTAGCGGGGACTACGAGCAGTACTTC | CASRPTSGDYEQYF
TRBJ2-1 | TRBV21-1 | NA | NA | TGTGCCGCCGGGGAGGAGGGCAATGAGCAGTTCTTC | CAAGEEGNEQFF
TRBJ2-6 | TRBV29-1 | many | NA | TGCAGCTTTACAGGGTCTGGGGCCAACGTCCTGACTTTC | CSFTGSGANVLTF
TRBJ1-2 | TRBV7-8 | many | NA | TGTGCCAGCAGCCGCCGGGACACCAACTATGGCTACACCTTC | CASSRRDTNYGYTF
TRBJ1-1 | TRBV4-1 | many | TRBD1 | TGCGCCAGCAGCCGAAGGGACAGGGCCACTGAAGCTTTCTTT | CASSRRDRATEAFF
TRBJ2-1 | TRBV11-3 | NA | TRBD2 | TGTGCCAGCAGTCCACGAGCGGGGGGAGGCGGCAGATATGAGCAGTTCTTC | CASSPRAGGGGRYEQFF
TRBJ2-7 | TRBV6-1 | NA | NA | TGTGCCAGCAGTGATTACCCGGGCGCAGCCTACGAGCAGTACTTC | CASSDYPGAAYEQYF
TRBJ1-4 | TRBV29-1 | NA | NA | TGCAGCGTTAGCGAGAGAGGTGAAAAACTGTTTTTT | CSVSERGEKLFF
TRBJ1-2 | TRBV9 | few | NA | TGTGCCAGCAGCGTAGGGACAGCTAAGAACTATGGCTACACCTTC | CASSVGTAKNYGYTF
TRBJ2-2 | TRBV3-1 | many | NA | TGTGCCAGCAGCCTTCGGGTATTTTCCGGGGAGCTGTTTTTT | CASSLRVFSGELFF
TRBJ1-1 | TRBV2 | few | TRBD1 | TGTGCCAGCAGAACAGGGGGTCAGGCTGAAGCTTTCTTT | CASRTGGQAEAFF
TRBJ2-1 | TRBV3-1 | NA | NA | TGTGCCAGCAGCCAAGTTACGAACAATGAGCAGTTCTTC | CASSQVTNNEQFF
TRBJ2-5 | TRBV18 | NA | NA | TGTGCCAGCTCACCCGGGAACCAAGAGACCCAGTACTTC | CASSPGNQETQYF